This TCR beta chain stems from a study of T cell responses to AZD1222 COVID-19 vaccine (dated by TCRdb to the early 2020s). For the wider study: TCR sequencing was performed for 230 to 250 trial participants, of whom about 210 were given two doses of AZD1222 and around 25 were given two doses of MenACWY control vaccine. Enrollment into the trials was organized by age into subgroups of 18-55, 56-69 and 70-plus years, and those subgroups contained about 150, 27 and 61 TCR-sequenced participants, respectively. What the authors observed across the whole study: Participants were mostly white British, with more females than males. The authors suggested clonal diversity may have been underestimated. Because no day 14 peak-response samples were available, the repertoires could be characterized only after the peak T cell response. A significant rise in spike-specific TCR breadth and depth was observed after two AZD1222 doses relative to day 0 and relative to MenACWY recipients. The vaccine-associated CD4 TCRs covered the entire spike protein, and the dominant responses fell in regions 160-218 and 743-854. In the small 56-69-year group, the increase in depth fell short of significance, most likely because of low power. Conclusions about previously exposed vaccinees were limited because only six or seven AZD1222 recipients were SARS-CoV-2 seropositive at baseline. Epitopes outside the regions mutated in the B.1.351 and B.1.1.7 variants were reportedly recognized by nearly half of the unique spike-specific TCRs.

The time point tag for this specimen amounts to: about 28 days (+/-7) after the second vaccine dose. Because spike-specific TCR depth and breadth did not differ between the two schedules, AZD1222 recipients who got a second dose at roughly 4 weeks were pooled with those who got a second dose at roughly 12 weeks. The vaccinee samples were drawn from two UK trials, COV001 and COV002, one of which was a single-blind randomized controlled phase 2/3 trial testing AZD1222 (ChAdOx1 nCoV-19) in healthy adults. For TCRbeta chain sequencing, PBMC samples were collected from trial participants at day 0 and at day 28 after the second dose. The CDR3 covers 13 residues, taking in both the cysteine and the phenylalanine. Solely the CDR3 DNA is kept, with 39 bases framed from the first base. Via the germline V gene (reference sequence), CDR1 is MNHEY and CDR2 SMNVEV. Trimming costs V 2 bases and J 5 bases, and their ends lie 9 bases apart.

Remarks on this clone: What this receptor recognizes is not known. No per-base quality is available; no much larger clone lies one base away.

The CDR3 regions of human TCRbeta chains were subjected to immunosequencing. The original methods were these. Repertoire TCRs were matched against a reference library of SARS-CoV-2-specific TCRs generated with the MIRA antigen-specificity platform. Breadth was defined as the fraction of unique TCRs that were SARS-CoV-2-associated, and depth was defined as the fraction of total T cells that were SARS-CoV-2-associated. Each spike-specific TCR was assigned to its reactive spike region and to a CD4 or CD8 class using the MIRA data. Log10-transformed breadth and depth values were compared by one-way ANOVA with Sidak's multiple comparisons tests. Not all clones reach the TCRdb copy of this immuneACCESS table, which keeps in-frame sequences only. Checked studies attribute under half of the gap to unresolved V genes and leave the rest unexplained. The V and J calls and the clone size are those of that table, but D and trimming were determined from the DNA. This sample is represented by approximately 150,000 clones; roughly 90% of them were singletons. Of the sample, approximately 3.6% is held by the ten largest clones.

This TCR was recovered from an adult who received the AZD1222 COVID-19 vaccine. Sequencing was performed on peripheral blood, taken 28 days after the second AZD1222 dose. This receptor chain uses TRBV27 and TRBJ1-2, with the identity of the D gene unclear. The DNA sequence is given as TGTGCCAGCAGTTTAACGGGTTCGTATGGCTACACCTTC. Translated, this is CASSLTGSYGYTF.